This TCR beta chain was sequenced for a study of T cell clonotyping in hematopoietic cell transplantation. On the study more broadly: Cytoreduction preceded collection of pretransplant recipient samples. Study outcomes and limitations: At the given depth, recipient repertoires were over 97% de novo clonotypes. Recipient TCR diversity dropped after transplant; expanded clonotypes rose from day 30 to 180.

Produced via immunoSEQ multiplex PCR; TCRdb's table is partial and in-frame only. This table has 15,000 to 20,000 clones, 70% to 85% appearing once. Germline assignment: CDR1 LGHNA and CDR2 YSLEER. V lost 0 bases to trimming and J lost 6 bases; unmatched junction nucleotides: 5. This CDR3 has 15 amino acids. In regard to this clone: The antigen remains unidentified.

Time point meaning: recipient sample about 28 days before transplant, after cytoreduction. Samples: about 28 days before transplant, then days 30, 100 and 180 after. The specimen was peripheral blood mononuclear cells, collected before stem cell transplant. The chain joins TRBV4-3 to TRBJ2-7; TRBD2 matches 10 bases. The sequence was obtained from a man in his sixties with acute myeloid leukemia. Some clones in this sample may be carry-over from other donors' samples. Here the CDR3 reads CASSQDRLAGVEQYF. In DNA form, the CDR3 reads TGCGCCAGCAGCCAAGATAGGCTAGCGGGGGTCGAGCAGTACTTC.